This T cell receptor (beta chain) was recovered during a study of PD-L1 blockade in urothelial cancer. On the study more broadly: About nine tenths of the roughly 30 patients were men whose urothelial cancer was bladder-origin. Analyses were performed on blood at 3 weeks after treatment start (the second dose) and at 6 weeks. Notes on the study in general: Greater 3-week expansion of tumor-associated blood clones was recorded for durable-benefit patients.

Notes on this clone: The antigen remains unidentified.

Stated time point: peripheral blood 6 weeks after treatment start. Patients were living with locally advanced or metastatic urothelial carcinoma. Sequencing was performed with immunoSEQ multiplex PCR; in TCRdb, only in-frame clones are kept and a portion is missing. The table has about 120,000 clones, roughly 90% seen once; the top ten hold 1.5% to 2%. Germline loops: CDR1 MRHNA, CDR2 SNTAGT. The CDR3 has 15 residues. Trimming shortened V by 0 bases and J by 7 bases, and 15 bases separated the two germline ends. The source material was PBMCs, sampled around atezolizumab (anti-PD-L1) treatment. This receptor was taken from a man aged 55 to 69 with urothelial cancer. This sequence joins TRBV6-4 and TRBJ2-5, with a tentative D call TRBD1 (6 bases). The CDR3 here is CASSDSWQGFGTQYF. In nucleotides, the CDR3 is TGTGCCAGCAGTGACTCATGGCAGGGGTTTGGGACCCAGTACTTC.